The 4 T cell receptor beta chains below come from one sample, sequenced in a study of T cells in Graves' hyperthyroidism and ophthalmopathy. Amplified regions were TCR beta CDR3 sequences from RNA transcripts. A set of HTBI primers served as the primers for a first-round RT-PCR of the TCR CDR3. TCRdb reprocessed the multiplex PCR reads with MiXCR, giving one entry per CDR3 protein. The repertoire has almost 250,000 distinct CDR3 sequences, approximately 23% of them found once; the top ten carry approximately 32%. Input material: blood. These receptors originate from a woman between 40 and 55 years old with Graves' ophthalmopathy.

This clonotype was counted at least ten times. The gene calls are TRBV11-2 and TRBJ1-4, with D maybe TRBD1 (5 bases). Trimming removed 5 bases from V and 4 bases from J, with 14 bases in between. CDR3 size: 15 residues. Germline CDR1 is SGHAT and CDR2 is FQNNGV. The CDR3 region is CASSIRQTLNEKLFF. In nucleotides, the CDR3 is TGTGCCAGCAGCATAAGACAGACCCTTAATGAAAAACTGTTTTTT.

This clonotype has a count of ten or more. The chain couples TRBV3-1 to TRBJ1-5, with 10 nucleotides matching TRBD1. The germline CDR1 and CDR2 sequences are LGHDT and YNNKEL (reference sequence). The CDR3 length is 15 residues. The ends lost 4 bases at V and 7 bases at J; junction bases unmatched: 7. The CDR3 region has the DNA TGTGCCAGCAGCCTGGGACAGGGGAGGGGGCAGCCCCAGCATTTT. It yields the protein CASSLGQGRGQPQHF.

This clonotype was seen ten or more times. The CDR3 protein is CASSRRQNTEAFF. For the CDR3, the DNA is TGTGCCAGCTCACGAAGACAAAACACTGAAGCTTTCTTT. The chain employs TRBV18 and TRBJ1-1; D is unresolved. Germline CDR1 KGHSH, CDR2 LQKENI. Trimming shortened V by 4 bases and J by 2 bases, and 8 bases separated the two germline ends. This CDR3 is built from 13 residues.

This clonotype was recorded many times. V usage is TRBV19 and J usage is TRBJ1-5, with D tentatively TRBD1 (5 bases). Germline CDR1 reads LNHDA; CDR2 reads SQIVND (reference sequence). V was trimmed by 6 bases and J by 0 bases, leaving 12 bases between them. The CDR3 is made up of 15 amino acids. CDR3 in amino acids: CASSPTAYSNQPQHF. The CDR3 bases are TGTGCCAGTAGCCCGACAGCATATAGCAATCAGCCCCAGCATTTT. Full variable domain (remainder filled in from reference TRBV19 and TRBJ1-5): DGGITQSPKYLFRKEGQNVTLSCEQNLNHDAMYWYRQDPGQGLRLIYYSQIVNDFQKGDIAEGYSVSREKKESFPLTVTSAQKNPTAFYLCASSPTAYSNQPQHFGDGTRLSIL.